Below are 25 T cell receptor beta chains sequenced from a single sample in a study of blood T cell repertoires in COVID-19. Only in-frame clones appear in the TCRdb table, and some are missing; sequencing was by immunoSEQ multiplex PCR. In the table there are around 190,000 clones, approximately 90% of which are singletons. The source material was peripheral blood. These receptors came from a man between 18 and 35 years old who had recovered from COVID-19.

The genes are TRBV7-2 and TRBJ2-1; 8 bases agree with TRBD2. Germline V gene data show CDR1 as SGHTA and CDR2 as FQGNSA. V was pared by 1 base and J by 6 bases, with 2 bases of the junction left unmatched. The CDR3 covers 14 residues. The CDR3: CASSLVGTSNEQFF. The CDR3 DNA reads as TGTGCCAGCAGCTTAGTCGGGACTAGCAATGAGCAGTTCTTC.

CDR3 sequence: CASSRDIDSPLHF. The CDR3 DNA is TGTGCCAGCAGTCGGGATATCGATTCACCCCTCCACTTT. V gene TRBV3-1 (or the pseudogene TRBV3-2) combines with J gene TRBJ1-6; D ambiguous. The CDR3 consists of 13 residues. Germline CDR1 LGHDT, CDR2 YNNKEL (reference sequence). The germline V and J ends were trimmed by 6 bases and 8 bases, with 11 bases remaining between them.

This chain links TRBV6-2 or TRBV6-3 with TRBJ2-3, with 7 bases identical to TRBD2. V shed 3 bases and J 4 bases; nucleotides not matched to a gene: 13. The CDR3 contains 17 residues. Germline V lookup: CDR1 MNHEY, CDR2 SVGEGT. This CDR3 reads CASSYPEGGPRSDTQYF. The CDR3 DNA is TGTGCCAGCAGTTATCCAGAGGGAGGGCCGAGGTCAGATACGCAGTATTTT.

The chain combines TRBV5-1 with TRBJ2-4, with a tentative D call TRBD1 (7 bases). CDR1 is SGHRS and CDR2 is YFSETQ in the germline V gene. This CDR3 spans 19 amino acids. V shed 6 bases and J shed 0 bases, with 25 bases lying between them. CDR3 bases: TGCGCCAGCATCTCGACTAGGGGTACAGGGGTGAGAGCCAAAAACATTCAGTACTTC. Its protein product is CASISTRGTGVRAKNIQYF. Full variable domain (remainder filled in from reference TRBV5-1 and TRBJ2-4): KAGVTQTPRYLIKTRGQQVTLSCSPISGHRSVSWYQQTPGQGLQFLFEYFSETQRNKGNFPGRFSGRQFSNSRSEMNVSTLELGDSALYLCASISTRGTGVRAKNIQYFGAGTRLSVL.

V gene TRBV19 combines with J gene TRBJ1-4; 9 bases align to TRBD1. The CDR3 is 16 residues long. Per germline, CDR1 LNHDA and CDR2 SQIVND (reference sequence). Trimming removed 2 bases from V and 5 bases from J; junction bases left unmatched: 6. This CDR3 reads CASSIWRGTGNEKLFF. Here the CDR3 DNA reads TGTGCCAGTAGTATATGGAGGGGGACAGGGAATGAAAAACTGTTTTTT.

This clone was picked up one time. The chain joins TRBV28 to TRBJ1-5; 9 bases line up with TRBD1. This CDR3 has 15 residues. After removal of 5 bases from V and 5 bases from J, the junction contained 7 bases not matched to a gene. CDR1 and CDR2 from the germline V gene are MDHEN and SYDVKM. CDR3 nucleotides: TGTGCCAGCAGTACGAAGGGACAGGGCTATCAGCCCCAGCATTTT. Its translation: CASSTKGQGYQPQHF.

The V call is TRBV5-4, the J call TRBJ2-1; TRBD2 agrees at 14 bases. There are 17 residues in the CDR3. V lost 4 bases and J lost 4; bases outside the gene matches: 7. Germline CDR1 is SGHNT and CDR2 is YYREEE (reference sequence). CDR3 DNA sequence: TGTGCCAGCAGCCAAGGACTAGCGGGAGGCGGTTACAATGAGCAGTTCTTC. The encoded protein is CASSQGLAGGGYNEQFF.

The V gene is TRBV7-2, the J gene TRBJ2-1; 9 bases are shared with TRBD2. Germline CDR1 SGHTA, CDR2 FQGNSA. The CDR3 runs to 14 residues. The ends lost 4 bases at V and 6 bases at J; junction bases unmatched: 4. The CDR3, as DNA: TGTGCCAGCAGCTATAGCGGGGGAGTCAATGAGCAGTTCTTC. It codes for CASSYSGGVNEQFF.

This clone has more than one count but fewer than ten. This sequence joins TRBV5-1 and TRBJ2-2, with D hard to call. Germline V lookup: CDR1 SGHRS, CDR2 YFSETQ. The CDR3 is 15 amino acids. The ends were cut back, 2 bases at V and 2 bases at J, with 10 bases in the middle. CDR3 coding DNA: TGCGCCAGCAGCTTAGCGATAACTAACACCGGGGAGCTGTTTTTT. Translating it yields CASSLAITNTGELFF.

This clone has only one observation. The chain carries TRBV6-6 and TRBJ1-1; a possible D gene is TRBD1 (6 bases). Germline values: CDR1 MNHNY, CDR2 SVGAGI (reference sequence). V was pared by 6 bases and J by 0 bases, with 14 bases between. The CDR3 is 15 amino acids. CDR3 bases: TGTGCCAGCAGACCGGGACAACTACTGAACACTGAAGCTTTCTTT. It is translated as CASRPGQLLNTEAFF.

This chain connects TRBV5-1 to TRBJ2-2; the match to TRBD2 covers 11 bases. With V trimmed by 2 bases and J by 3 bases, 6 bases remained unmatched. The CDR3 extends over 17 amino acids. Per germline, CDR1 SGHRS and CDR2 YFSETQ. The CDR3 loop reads CASSLARGLADTGELFF. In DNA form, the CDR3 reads TGCGCCAGCAGCTTAGCTAGGGGACTAGCGGACACCGGGGAGCTGTTTTTT.

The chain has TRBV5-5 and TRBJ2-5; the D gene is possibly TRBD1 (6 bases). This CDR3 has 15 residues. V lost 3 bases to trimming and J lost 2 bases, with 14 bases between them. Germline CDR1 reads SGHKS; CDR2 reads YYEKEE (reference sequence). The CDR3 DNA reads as TGTGCCAGCAGCTCGCCCGGGACATCACAAGAGACCCAGTACTTC. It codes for CASSSPGTSQETQYF.

The CDR3, as DNA: TGTGCCACCAGGGCTAACCCCAGCCGGAGCTCCTACGAGCAGTACTTC. Translation: CATRANPSRSSYEQYF. V and J are TRBV15 and TRBJ2-7; D is ambiguous. V shed 6 bases and J shed 0 bases, with 18 bases lying between them. The germline CDR1 and CDR2 sequences are LNHNV and YYDKDF (reference sequence). CDR3 length equals 16 residues.

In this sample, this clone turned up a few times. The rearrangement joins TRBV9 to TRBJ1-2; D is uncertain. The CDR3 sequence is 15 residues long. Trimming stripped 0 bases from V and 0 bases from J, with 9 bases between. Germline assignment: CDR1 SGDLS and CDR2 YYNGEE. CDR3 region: CASSVEDRANYGYTF. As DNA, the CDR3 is TGTGCCAGCAGCGTAGAGGATCGGGCTAACTATGGCTACACCTTC.

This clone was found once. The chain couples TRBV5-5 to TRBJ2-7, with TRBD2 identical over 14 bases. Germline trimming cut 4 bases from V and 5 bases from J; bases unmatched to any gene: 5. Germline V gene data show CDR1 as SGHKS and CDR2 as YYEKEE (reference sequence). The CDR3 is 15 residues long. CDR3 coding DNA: TGTGCCAGCAGCCCGACTAGCGGGAGGGCCAACGAGCAGTACTTC. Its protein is CASSPTSGRANEQYF.

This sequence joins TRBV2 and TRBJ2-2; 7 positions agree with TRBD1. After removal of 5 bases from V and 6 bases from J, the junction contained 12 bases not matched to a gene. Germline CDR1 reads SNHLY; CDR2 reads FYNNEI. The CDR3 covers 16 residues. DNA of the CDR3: TGTGCCAGCAGTACGACAGGGTTTAATGAGGCCGGGGAGCTGTTTTTT. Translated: CASSTTGFNEAGELFF.

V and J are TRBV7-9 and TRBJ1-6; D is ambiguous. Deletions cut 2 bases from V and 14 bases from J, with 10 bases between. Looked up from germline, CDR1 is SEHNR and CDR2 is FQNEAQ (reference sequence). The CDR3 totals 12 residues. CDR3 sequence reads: CASSLSLAALHF. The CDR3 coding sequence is TGTGCCAGCAGCTTATCTTTGGCGGCCCTCCACTTT.

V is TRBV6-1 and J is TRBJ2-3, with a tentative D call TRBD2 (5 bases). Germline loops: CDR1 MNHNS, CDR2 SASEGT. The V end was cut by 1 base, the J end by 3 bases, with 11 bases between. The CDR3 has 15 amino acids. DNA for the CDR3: TGTGCCAGCAGTGAAGGAGGGTACGGGACAGATACGCAGTATTTT. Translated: CASSEGGYGTDTQYF.

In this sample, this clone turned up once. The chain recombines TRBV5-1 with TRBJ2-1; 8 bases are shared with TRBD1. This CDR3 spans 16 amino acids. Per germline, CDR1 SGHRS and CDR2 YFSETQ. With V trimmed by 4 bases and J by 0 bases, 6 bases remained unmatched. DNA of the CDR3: TGCGCCAGCAGCAAGGGACAGGACAGCTCCTACAATGAGCAGTTCTTC. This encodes CASSKGQDSSYNEQFF.

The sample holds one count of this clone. The CDR3 sequence: CASSSGTGGREKLFF. DNA of the CDR3: TGTGCCAGCAGCTCAGGGACAGGGGGCCGGGAAAAACTGTTTTTT. The gene calls are TRBV11-2 and TRBJ1-4; 12 bases are a match to TRBD1. Germline CDR1 and CDR2: SGHAT and FQNNGV. The CDR3 contains 15 residues. V lost 4 bases, J lost 8 bases, and 5 bases stayed unmatched.

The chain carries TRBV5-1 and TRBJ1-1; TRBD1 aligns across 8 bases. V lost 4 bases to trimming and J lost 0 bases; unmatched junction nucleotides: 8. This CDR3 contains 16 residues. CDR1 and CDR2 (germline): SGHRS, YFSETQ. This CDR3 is CASSPRQGTLNTEAFF. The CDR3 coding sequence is TGCGCCAGCAGCCCTCGACAGGGGACCCTGAACACTGAAGCTTTCTTT.

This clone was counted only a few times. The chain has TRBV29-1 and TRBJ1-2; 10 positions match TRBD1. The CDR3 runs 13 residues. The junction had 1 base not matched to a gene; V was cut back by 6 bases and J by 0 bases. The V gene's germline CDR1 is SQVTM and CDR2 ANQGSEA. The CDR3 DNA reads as TGCAGCGTGGGACAGGGGCCTAACTATGGCTACACCTTC. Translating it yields CSVGQGPNYGYTF.

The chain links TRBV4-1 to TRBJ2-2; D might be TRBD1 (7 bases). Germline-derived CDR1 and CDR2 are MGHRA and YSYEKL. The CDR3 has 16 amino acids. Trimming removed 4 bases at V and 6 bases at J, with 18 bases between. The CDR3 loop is CASSPLWAGGSGELFF. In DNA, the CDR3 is TGCGCCAGCAGCCCGTTGTGGGCAGGGGGGTCCGGGGAGCTGTTTTTT.

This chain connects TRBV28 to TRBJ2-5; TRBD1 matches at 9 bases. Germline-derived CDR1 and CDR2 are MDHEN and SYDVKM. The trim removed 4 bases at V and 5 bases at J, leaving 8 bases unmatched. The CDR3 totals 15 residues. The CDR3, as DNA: TGTGCCAGCAGTTCACAGGGGGCGGGATGGGAGACCCAGTACTTC. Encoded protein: CASSSQGAGWETQYF.

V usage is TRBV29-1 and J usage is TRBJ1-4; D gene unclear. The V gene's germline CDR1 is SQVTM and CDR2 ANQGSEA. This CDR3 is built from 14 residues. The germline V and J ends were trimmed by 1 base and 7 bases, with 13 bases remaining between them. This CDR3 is CSVEVRLRGEKLFF. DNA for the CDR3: TGCAGCGTTGAAGTGCGCCTCCGGGGTGAAAAACTGTTTTTT.